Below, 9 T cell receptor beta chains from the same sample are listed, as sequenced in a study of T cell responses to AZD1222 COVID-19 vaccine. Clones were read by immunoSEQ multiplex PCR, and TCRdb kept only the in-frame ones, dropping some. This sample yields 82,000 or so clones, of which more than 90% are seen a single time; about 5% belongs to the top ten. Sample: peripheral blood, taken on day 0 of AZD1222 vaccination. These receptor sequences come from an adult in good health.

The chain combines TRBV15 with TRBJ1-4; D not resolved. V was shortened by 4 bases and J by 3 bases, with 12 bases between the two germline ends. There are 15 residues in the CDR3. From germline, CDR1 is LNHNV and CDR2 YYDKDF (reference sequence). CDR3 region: CATSKGPGANEKLFF. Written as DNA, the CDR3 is TGTGCCACCAGCAAAGGACCGGGAGCTAATGAAAAACTGTTTTTT.

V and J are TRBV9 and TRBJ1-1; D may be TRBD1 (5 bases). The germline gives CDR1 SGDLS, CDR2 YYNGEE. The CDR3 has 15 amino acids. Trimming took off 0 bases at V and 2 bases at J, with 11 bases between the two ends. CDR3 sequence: CASSVEWDGNTEAFF. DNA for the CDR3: TGTGCCAGCAGCGTAGAGTGGGACGGAAACACTGAAGCTTTCTTT.

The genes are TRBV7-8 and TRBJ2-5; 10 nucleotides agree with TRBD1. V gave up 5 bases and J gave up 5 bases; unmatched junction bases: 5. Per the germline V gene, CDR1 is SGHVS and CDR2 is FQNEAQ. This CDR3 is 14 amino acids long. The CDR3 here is CASSLGQGWETQYF. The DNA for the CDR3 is TGTGCCAGCAGCCTGGGACAGGGGTGGGAGACCCAGTACTTC.

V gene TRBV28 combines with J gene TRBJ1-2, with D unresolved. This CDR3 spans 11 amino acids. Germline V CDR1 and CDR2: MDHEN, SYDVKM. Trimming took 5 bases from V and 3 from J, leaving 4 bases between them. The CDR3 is CASSTDYGYTF. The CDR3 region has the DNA TGTGCCAGCAGTACGGACTATGGCTACACCTTC.

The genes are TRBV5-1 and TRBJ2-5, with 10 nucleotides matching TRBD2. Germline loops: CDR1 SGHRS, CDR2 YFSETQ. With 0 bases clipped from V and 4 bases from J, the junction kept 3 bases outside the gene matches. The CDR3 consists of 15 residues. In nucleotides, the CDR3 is TGCGCCAGCAGCTTGGAGCCTAGCGGGGGAGAGACCCAGTACTTC. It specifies CASSLEPSGGETQYF.

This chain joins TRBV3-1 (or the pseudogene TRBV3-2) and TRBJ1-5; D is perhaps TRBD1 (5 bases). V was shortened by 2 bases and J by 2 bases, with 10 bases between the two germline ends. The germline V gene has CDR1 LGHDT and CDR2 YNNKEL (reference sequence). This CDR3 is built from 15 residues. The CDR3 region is CASSQSRGGNQPQHF. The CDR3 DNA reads TGTGCCAGCAGCCAATCCCGGGGCGGCAATCAGCCCCAGCATTTT.

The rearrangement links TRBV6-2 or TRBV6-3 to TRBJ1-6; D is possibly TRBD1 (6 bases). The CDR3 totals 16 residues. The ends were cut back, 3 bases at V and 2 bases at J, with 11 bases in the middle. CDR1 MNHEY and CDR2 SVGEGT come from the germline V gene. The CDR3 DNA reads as TGTGCCAGCAGTTATTCAACAGGGACCTATAATTCACCCCTCCACTTT. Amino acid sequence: CASSYSTGTYNSPLHF.

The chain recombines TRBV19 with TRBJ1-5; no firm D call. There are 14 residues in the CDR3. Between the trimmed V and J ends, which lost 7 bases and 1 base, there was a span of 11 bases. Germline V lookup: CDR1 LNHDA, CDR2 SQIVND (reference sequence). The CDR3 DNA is TGTGCCAGTACCTTTGGGTGGAGCAATCAGCCCCAGCATTTT. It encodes CASTFGWSNQPQHF.

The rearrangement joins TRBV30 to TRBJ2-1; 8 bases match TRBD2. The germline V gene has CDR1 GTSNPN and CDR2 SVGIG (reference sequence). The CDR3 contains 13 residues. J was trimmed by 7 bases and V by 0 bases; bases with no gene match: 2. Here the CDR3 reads CAWSVERGNEQFF. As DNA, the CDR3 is TGTGCCTGGAGTGTAGAGCGGGGGAATGAGCAGTTCTTC.